This T cell receptor beta chain was identified during a study of blood T cells in healthy people across ages. General study findings and limits: Because donor CMV status was unknown, expanded clonotype changes were possibly confounded.

V was pared by 8 bases and J by 5 bases, with 16 bases between. Germline V lookup: CDR1 ENHRY, CDR2 SYGVKD. This CDR3 is built from 14 residues. A second PCR of 7 to 11 cycles used a sample-barcoded 5' primer and a J-beta primer mix. TCRdb reanalysed the 5' RACE reads using MiXCR and keeps one entry per CDR3 protein. The data contain about 1.6 million distinct CDR3 sequences, about 31% of them singletons. This clonotype has at least ten counts. Its antigen is unknown. The V call is TRBV10-3, the J call TRBJ2-1; possible D gene TRBD2, 5 bases. The receptor was derived from a woman in her twenties or thirties in good health. The sequenced material came from blood. CDR3 residues: CAIGESGVNNEQFF. DNA for the CDR3: TGTGCCATCGGGGAGAGCGGAGTCAACAATGAGCAGTTCTTC.